These T cell receptor beta chains were read from a single sample in a study of neurological immune-mediated disorders. From the 5' RACE reads, TCRdb called clonotypes with MiXCR, one entry per CDR3 protein. The data contain about 36,000 distinct CDR3 sequences, about a tenth of them singletons. The source material was PBMCs. The source of these receptors is a woman under 40 with HTLV-1-associated myelopathy (HAM/TSP). Both conserved end residues are part of each CDR3. The D gene is left open where the match is weak. Clone size appears in some rows only: once, few, many, or a class for an expanded clone.

abundance,j_gene,d_gene,v_gene,CDR3aa,CDR3nt
many,TRBJ2-1,TRBD2,TRBV7-8,CASSLGLAGFNEQFF,TGTGCCAGCAGCTTAGGACTAGCGGGGTTTAATGAGCAGTTCTTC
many,TRBJ1-1,TRBD1,TRBV6-5,CASKGTGGRVVEAFF,TGTGCCAGCAAAGGGACAGGGGGACGGGTCGTTGAAGCTTTCTTT
many,TRBJ2-3,-,TRBV6-5,CASSHIRGASTDTQYF,TGTGCCAGCAGTCATATTCGGGGGGCGAGCACAGATACGCAGTATTTT
many,TRBJ2-3,TRBD2,TRBV20-1,CSARDPRGGADTQYF,TGCAGTGCTAGAGATCCCCGCGGGGGGGCAGATACGCAGTATTTT
many,TRBJ2-1,-,TRBV5-1,CASSKGSGNEQFF,TGCGCCAGCAGCAAGGGGTCTGGGAATGAGCAGTTCTTC
many,TRBJ2-3,TRBD1,TRBV5-1,CASSPRTGGGTDTQYF,TGCGCCAGCAGCCCCAGGACAGGTGGGGGCACAGATACGCAGTATTTT
many,TRBJ2-1,-,TRBV19,CASSIVIYSYNEQFF,TGTGCCAGTAGTATAGTCATCTACTCCTACAATGAGCAGTTCTTC
many,TRBJ2-3,-,TRBV5-1,CASSIDTDTDTQYF,TGCGCCAGCAGCATCGACACGGACACAGATACGCAGTATTTT
few,TRBJ2-1,TRBD2,TRBV9,CASSGTSGVEQFF,TGTGCCAGCAGCGGTACTAGCGGGGTGGAGCAGTTCTTC
many,TRBJ2-1,-,TRBV19,CASSISQGLVSEQFF,TGTGCCAGTAGTATAAGTCAGGGTTTGGTCAGTGAGCAGTTCTTC
medium-sized,TRBJ2-7,TRBD2,TRBV20-1,CSARDLLAGGQASYEQYF,TGCAGTGCTAGAGATCTGCTAGCGGGGGGCCAAGCGTCCTACGAGCAGTACTTC
-,TRBJ2-2,TRBD2,TRBV6-1,CASELAGDTEELFF,TGTGCCAGCGAGCTAGCGGGGGATACCGAGGAGCTGTTTTTT
many,TRBJ2-2,-,TRBV7-9,CASSLAQGDTGELFF,TGTGCCAGCAGCTTAGCCCAGGGAGACACCGGGGAGCTGTTTTTT
-,TRBJ2-7,-,TRBV20-1,CSAVDASKSYEQYF,TGCAGTGCGGTCGACGCTAGCAAATCCTACGAGCAGTACTTC
many,TRBJ2-1,-,TRBV20-1,CSATTYGGPESDEQFF,TGCAGTGCTACGACCTATGGCGGACCGGAGAGTGATGAGCAGTTCTTC
many,TRBJ2-1,TRBD2,TRBV6-2/TRBV6-3,CASPATSGGGNEQFF,TGTGCCAGCCCTGCGACTAGCGGGGGGGGGAATGAGCAGTTCTTC
many,TRBJ2-7,-,TRBV12-3/TRBV12-4,CASSLAGGPYEQYF,TGTGCCAGCAGTTTAGCGGGGGGACCCTACGAGCAGTACTTC
many,TRBJ2-7,-,TRBV20-1,CSASRGNKGYEQYF,TGCAGTGCTAGTCGAGGTAATAAGGGCTACGAGCAGTACTTC
many,TRBJ1-2,-,TRBV27,CASSKSQGNYGYTF,TGTGCCAGCAGCAAGTCGCAGGGGAACTATGGCTACACCTTC
many,TRBJ2-3,TRBD1,TRBV20-1,CSASPGTGRSTDTQYF,TGCAGTGCTAGCCCCGGGACAGGGCGTAGCACAGATACGCAGTATTTT